This T cell receptor (beta chain) was identified in a study of blood T cell repertoires in COVID-19. Study overall: From the United States, Italy and Spain came samples of acute and convalescent COVID-19. The analysed material was cDNA or gDNA that came from T cells, B-cell-depleted T cells, or PBMCs.

Produced via immunoSEQ multiplex PCR; TCRdb's table is partial and in-frame only. The repertoire holds 350,000 to 450,000 clones, with more than 75% as singletons. Material for sequencing was peripheral blood. The TCR was taken from a human donor in a cohort sampled during active COVID-19.

In nucleotides, the CDR3 is TGCAGCGTTGAGACAGGGGAAGAGCAGTACTTC. Amino acid sequence: CSVETGEEQYF. The chain has TRBV29-1 and TRBJ2-7; 8 bases are a match to TRBD1. The CDR3 spans 11 residues. Per the germline V gene, CDR1 is SQVTM and CDR2 is ANQGSEA. With V trimmed by 3 bases and J by 7 bases, 2 bases remained unmatched.